The rows below give T cell receptor beta chains drawn from one sample of a study of blood T cell repertoires in COVID-19. TCRdb's table, derived via immunoSEQ multiplex PCR, lists solely in-frame clones and lacks some. This sample has 270,000 or so clones, with approximately 91% found just once. The sample comprised PBMCs or T cells enriched from blood (not recorded which). The source of these receptors is a middle-aged woman with acute COVID-19. Both conserved end residues are part of each CDR3. A D gene is named only where the DNA matches it firmly. The size of a clone is reported for some rows only, either as once, few or many, or as a class for expanded clones.

len	d_gene	abundance	v_gene	j_gene	CDR3aa	CDR3nt
15	TRBD1	-	TRBV5-7	TRBJ1-1	CANRPGDRIWTEAFF	TGTGCCAACCGCCCCGGGGACAGGATTTGGACTGAAGCTTTCTTT
15	-	-	TRBV19	TRBJ2-7	CASSIASGTAYEQYF	TGTGCCAGTAGTATTGCCAGCGGAACTGCCTACGAGCAGTACTTC
18	TRBD2	-	TRBV5-1	TRBJ2-5	CASSLGTSGGGSQETQYF	TGCGCCAGCAGCTTGGGGACTAGCGGGGGGGGATCGCAAGAGACCCAGTACTTC
14	TRBD1	-	TRBV5-6	TRBJ2-1	CASSLDPGGYEQFF	TGTGCCAGCAGCTTGGACCCAGGGGGCTATGAGCAGTTCTTC
15	TRBD1	-	TRBV18	TRBJ1-1	CASSAMGQGVTEAFF	TGTGCCAGCTCAGCTATGGGACAGGGGGTCACTGAAGCTTTCTTT
13	-	-	TRBV3-1/TRBV3-2	TRBJ2-6	CASGPPGANVLTF	TGTGCCAGCGGCCCTCCCGGGGCCAACGTCCTGACTTTC
15	-	-	TRBV19	TRBJ1-2	CATDSGQGNAYGYTF	TGTGCCACTGACTCCGGGCAGGGGAATGCCTATGGCTACACCTTC
17	-	-	TRBV21-1	TRBJ2-5	CASSPTAASGGRETQYF	TGTGCCAGCAGCCCGACGGCAGCTAGCGGGGGGCGAGAGACCCAGTACTTC
15	-	-	TRBV2	TRBJ1-4	CASRGQGATNEKLFF	TGTGCCAGCAGGGGGCAGGGCGCAACTAATGAAAAACTGTTTTTT
15	-	-	TRBV24-1	TRBJ1-2	CATSDETGANYGYTF	TGTGCCACCAGTGATGAGACGGGAGCTAACTATGGCTACACCTTC
13	TRBD1	-	TRBV19	TRBJ1-2	CASWDSAIYGYTF	TGTGCCAGTTGGGACAGCGCAATCTATGGCTACACCTTC
14	-	-	TRBV18	TRBJ1-1	CASSPPGVNTEAFF	TGTGCCAGCTCACCGCCCGGAGTAAACACTGAAGCTTTCTTT
13	-	-	TRBV10-3	TRBJ1-2	CAISAFSGHGYTF	TGTGCCATCAGTGCTTTTTCAGGGCATGGCTACACCTTC
15	TRBD1	-	TRBV5-8	TRBJ1-2	CASSLAGTANYGYTF	TGTGCCAGCAGCTTGGCGGGGACAGCGAACTATGGCTACACCTTC
12	-	-	TRBV5-4	TRBJ2-2	CASSLGQGELFF	TGTGCCAGCAGCTTGGGGCAAGGGGAGCTGTTTTTT
17	TRBD2	-	TRBV4-3	TRBJ2-3	CASSPSWPLAVTDTQYF	TGCGCCAGCAGCCCCTCCTGGCCCCTAGCGGTAACAGATACGCAGTATTTT
16	TRBD2	-	TRBV7-3	TRBJ2-1	CASSLSAGASYNEQFF	TGTGCCAGCAGCTTAAGTGCGGGAGCCTCCTACAATGAGCAGTTCTTC
13	-	-	TRBV19	TRBJ1-2	CATRDIEFYGYTF	TGTGCCACCCGGGACATTGAGTTTTATGGCTACACCTTC
17	TRBD1	-	TRBV3-1/TRBV3-2	TRBJ1-4	CASSQRDRGTTNEKLFF	TGTGCCAGCAGCCAACGGGACAGGGGCACAACTAATGAAAAACTGTTTTTT
15	TRBD1	few	TRBV28	TRBJ1-5	CASRPGGHSNQPQHF	TGTGCCAGCAGGCCAGGGGGCCATAGCAATCAGCCCCAGCATTTT
16	-	-	TRBV18	TRBJ2-3	CASSLTGEISTDTQYF	TGTGCCAGCTCACTAACCGGAGAAATAAGCACAGATACGCAGTATTTT
15	TRBD1	-	TRBV4-3	TRBJ2-5	CASSRGQTEGETQYF	TGCGCCAGCAGCCGGGGACAGACGGAAGGAGAGACCCAGTACTTC
16	TRBD1	-	TRBV10-3	TRBJ1-1	CAISDGGTGRNTEAFF	TGTGCCATCAGTGATGGAGGGACAGGGAGGAACACTGAAGCTTTCTTT
15	TRBD1	-	TRBV3-1/TRBV3-2	TRBJ2-7	CASSQGTGPRNEQYF	TGTGCCAGCAGCCAAGGGACAGGCCCAAGGAACGAGCAGTACTTC